The T cell receptor beta chain described here comes from a study of shared clonotypes between healthy human individuals. The V gene's germline CDR1 is SGHVS and CDR2 FNYEAQ. CDR3 length: 12 amino acids. The V gene lost 5 bases and the J gene lost 11 bases, with 15 bases spanning the gap. This clone has at least ten counts. Profiling relied on immunoSEQ multiplex PCR, and the TCRdb table lists in-frame clones only, not all of them. This repertoire shows about 330,000 clones, 80% to 90% found once; its top ten account for about 16%. Free of recent acute infections or vaccinations, the donors were healthy HIV-negative adults.

The receptor was isolated from a man in his late teens or twenties in good health. The specimen was memory CD8+ T cells sorted from blood. The subset here: CD45RO+ cells pooled with CCR7-negative TemRA cells. The rearrangement links TRBV7-6 to TRBJ1-1; D may be TRBD1 (5 bases). CDR3 DNA: TGTGCCAGCAGCAAACCAGCGGGGGTGGCTTTCTTT. It is translated as CASSKPAGVAFF.